Listed here are 32 T cell receptor beta chains from one sample, sequenced in a study of preoperative IRX-2 immunotherapy in early breast cancer. Only in-frame clones appear in the TCRdb table, and some are missing; sequencing was by immunoSEQ multiplex PCR. The sample gives 35,000 to 45,000 clones, roughly four fifths of which show up once; about 1.5% is in the top ten. Treatment in this sample: preoperative locoregional IRX-2 cytokine immunotherapy. Source: lymph node tissue, taken after IRX-2 immunotherapy. All receptors come from a human donor with breast cancer.

The rearrangement uses TRBV6-8 and TRBJ2-7; the D gene is possibly TRBD2 (6 bases). Germline V gives CDR1 MNHGY, CDR2 SAAAGT. V lost 4 bases and J 1 base, leaving 8 bases between the germline ends. This CDR3 spans 13 amino acids. CDR3 in DNA: TGTGCCAGCAGTTCGGGGGTTTCCTACGAGCAGTACTTC. It specifies CASSSGVSYEQYF.

The chain employs TRBV6-7 and TRBJ2-2, with D perhaps TRBD2 (5 bases). TRBV6-7 is flagged as an ORF with uncertain function. V lost 6 bases to trimming and J lost 3 bases, with 14 bases between them. This CDR3 contains 15 residues. CDR3 nucleotide sequence: TGTGCCAGCAGCCCCTTGAGGGCTGACACCGGGGAGCTGTTTTTT. This codes for CASSPLRADTGELFF.

The CDR3 region is CASGSFPGYYGYTF. CDR3 nucleotides: TGTGCCAGCGGATCCTTTCCGGGCTACTATGGCTACACCTTC. This sequence joins TRBV6-8 and TRBJ1-2; D is unclear. Germline CDR1 MNHGY, CDR2 SAAAGT. V was cut by 8 bases and J by 3 bases, with 16 bases left in between. The CDR3 has 14 residues.

This clone occurred a few times. The chain employs TRBV14 and TRBJ1-6; perhaps TRBD1 as D (5 bases). This CDR3 is 19 amino acids long. V lost 3 bases and J lost 0, with 18 bases in between. CDR1 SGHDN and CDR2 FVKESK come from the germline V gene. CDR3 loop: CASSHEYIGDFSYNSPLHF. CDR3 bases: TGTGCCAGCAGCCATGAATACATCGGGGACTTCTCCTATAATTCACCCCTCCACTTT.

The V call is TRBV6-8, the J call TRBJ1-1; the match to TRBD1 covers 8 bases. CDR3 length: 14 amino acids. V gave up 4 bases and J gave up 3 bases; unmatched junction bases: 4. From germline, CDR1 is MNHGY and CDR2 SAAAGT. The CDR3, as DNA: TGTGCCAGCAGTTCCACAGGGGGATACACTGAAGCTTTCTTT. Protein sequence: CASSSTGGYTEAFF.

The chain combines TRBV28 with TRBJ2-7, with 7 positions matching TRBD2. The CDR3 consists of 14 residues. Germline V gene sequence: CDR1 MDHEN, CDR2 SYDVKM. Trimming removed 3 bases from V and 6 bases from J; junction bases left unmatched: 8. The CDR3 sequence is CASSFVRGGTEQYF. As DNA, the CDR3 is TGTGCCAGCAGTTTTGTCCGGGGAGGGACCGAGCAGTACTTC. The complete variable domain, with remaining parts taken from reference TRBV28 and TRBJ2-7, reads DVKVTQSSRYLVKRTGEKVFLECVQDMDHENMFWYRQDPGLGLRLIYFSYDVKMKEKGDIPEGYSVSREKKERFSLILESASTNQTSMYLCASSFVRGGTEQYFGPGTRLTVT.

The J gene is TRBJ2-5, the V gene TRBV7-7, with D unclear. The CDR3 covers 14 residues. The ends were cut back, 3 bases at V and 2 bases at J, with 10 bases in the middle. In germline, CDR1 is SSHAT, CDR2 FNYEAQ (reference sequence). The CDR3 spells CASSLDAGQETQYF. The CDR3 nucleotides are TGTGCCAGCAGCTTGGACGCAGGACAAGAGACCCAGTACTTC.

The chain uses TRBV7-7 and TRBJ1-1; 11 bases line up with TRBD1. Germline assignment: CDR1 SSHAT and CDR2 FNYEAQ (reference sequence). This CDR3 contains 15 residues. With V trimmed by 5 bases and J by 5 bases, 7 bases remained unmatched. The CDR3 here is CASSPSGQGGTEAFF. DNA for the CDR3: TGTGCCAGCAGCCCATCGGGACAGGGGGGGACTGAAGCTTTCTTT.

This clone was found a few times. The CDR3 loop is CASSMQGDPKNIQYF. The CDR3 nucleotides read TGTGCCAGTAGTATGCAGGGGGATCCCAAAAACATTCAGTACTTC. The rearrangement uses TRBV19 and TRBJ2-4; 7 positions match TRBD1. Germline values: CDR1 LNHDA, CDR2 SQIVND (reference sequence). J was trimmed by 2 bases and V by 3 bases; bases with no gene match: 4. This CDR3 is built from 15 residues.

A few counts support this clone. The rearrangement uses TRBV6-8 and TRBJ2-1; possibly TRBD2 for D (5 bases). Looked up from germline, CDR1 is MNHGY and CDR2 is SAAAGT. Deletions cut 5 bases from V and 0 bases from J, with 8 bases between. The CDR3 is 14 residues long. In nucleotides, the CDR3 is TGTGCCAGCAGTACGGGAAGCTCCTACAATGAGCAGTTCTTC. Amino acid sequence: CASSTGSSYNEQFF.

A single count supports this clone. The gene calls are TRBV6-8 and TRBJ2-7, with D perhaps being TRBD1 or TRBD2 (5 bases each). Per germline, CDR1 MNHGY and CDR2 SAAAGT. Trimming removed 9 bases at V and 5 bases at J, with 17 bases between. This CDR3 contains 13 residues. CDR3 nucleotides: TGTGCCAGTGTGCTCGGGGCCCCCCACGAGCAGTACTTC. This gives the protein CASVLGAPHEQYF.

The gene calls are TRBV30 and TRBJ2-3, with unresolved D. With 0 bases removed from V and 1 base from J, the gap between germline ends came to 14 bases. This CDR3 spans 16 amino acids. From germline, CDR1 is GTSNPN and CDR2 SVGIG (reference sequence). This CDR3 reads CAWSVMLGGGTDTQYF. The CDR3 DNA reads as TGTGCCTGGAGTGTGATGCTGGGTGGGGGCACAGATACGCAGTATTTT.

The chain links TRBV9 to TRBJ2-1, with TRBD1 as a possible D gene (5 bases). Germline CDR1 SGDLS, CDR2 YYNGEE. Trimming took off 5 bases at V and 8 bases at J, with 14 bases between the two ends. This CDR3 spans 13 amino acids. CDR3 region: CASSRTRTYEQFF. CDR3 coding DNA: TGTGCCAGCAGTAGGACAAGAACCTATGAGCAGTTCTTC.

The chain employs TRBV6-8 and TRBJ2-1; D is unresolved. Germline CDR1 is MNHGY and CDR2 is SAAAGT. The V end was cut by 6 bases, the J end by 0 bases, with 12 bases between. CDR3 length: 15 amino acids. CDR3 sequence (DNA): TGTGCCAGCAGGAGACACCTACTCTCCTACAATGAGCAGTTCTTC. Encoded protein: CASRRHLLSYNEQFF.

With respect to this clone: The junction does not match germline at one end; this may be a read error. The chain recombines TRBV30 with TRBJ2-1, with D hard to call. The CDR3 length is 11 residues. Germline values: CDR1 GTSNPN, CDR2 SVGIG (reference sequence). CDR3 amino acids: CAWSVDIHLVF. The CDR3 nucleotides are TGTGCCTGGAGTGTAGATATCCACTTGGTCTTC.

The V call is TRBV10-1, the J call TRBJ2-7; the D gene could be TRBD1 or TRBD2 (6 bases each). The CDR3 covers 14 residues. V shed 4 bases and J shed 0 bases, with 10 bases lying between them. The germline V gene has CDR1 WNHNN and CDR2 SYGVQD (reference sequence). The DNA for the CDR3 is TGCGCCAGCAGTGTAGGGGGGTCCTCCTACGAGCAGTACTTC. Its protein product is CASSVGGSSYEQYF.

The genes are TRBV7-7 and TRBJ1-1; D remains unclear. This CDR3 is 14 amino acids long. CDR1 is SSHAT, CDR2 FNYEAQ, per germline (reference sequence). V lost 5 bases and J lost 1, with 11 bases in between. Here the CDR3 reads CASSLWTGNTEAFF. The CDR3 DNA sequence: TGTGCCAGCAGCCTATGGACGGGGAACACTGAAGCTTTCTTT.

The V call is TRBV11-3, the J call TRBJ1-2; tentative D call: TRBD1 (5 bases). V gave up 5 bases and J gave up 7 bases, with 23 bases separating them. The CDR3 spans 16 residues. Looked up from germline, CDR1 is SGHNT and CDR2 is YENEEA. CDR3 bases: TGTGCCAGCAGCCTCTCACTTACCGGGACCGGAATTGGCTACACCTTC. It is translated as CASSLSLTGTGIGYTF.

A few counts support this clone. V is TRBV19 and J is TRBJ1-1; no definite D call. CDR1 and CDR2 (germline): LNHDA, SQIVND (reference sequence). CDR3 size: 17 residues. V shed 5 bases and J shed 5 bases, with 24 bases lying between them. Written as DNA, the CDR3 is TGTGCCAGTAGTCAACTCCCCCAGGTCAGCATGGGAACTGAAGCTTTCTTT. It encodes CASSQLPQVSMGTEAFF.

This chain joins TRBV5-1 and TRBJ2-5, with D possibly matching TRBD2 (5 bases). The CDR3 sequence is 19 residues long. V lost 1 base, J lost 4 bases, and 26 bases lay in between. Germline CDR1 is SGHRS and CDR2 is YFSETQ. CDR3 nucleotide sequence: TGCGCCAGCAGCTTGTTCTACGGCGCACCCTCTACGGGGAGAGAGACCCAGTACTTC. It codes for CASSLFYGAPSTGRETQYF.

The genes are TRBV19 and TRBJ1-1; 7 bases are shared with TRBD1. The V segment lost 5 bases and the J segment 4 bases; nucleotides outside the gene matches: 4. The CDR3 is 13 amino acids. From germline, CDR1 is LNHDA and CDR2 SQIVND (reference sequence). Here the CDR3 DNA reads TGTGCCAGTAGTGTTAACAGGGGCACTGAAGCTTTCTTT. It translates to CASSVNRGTEAFF. Drawing the rest from reference TRBV19 and TRBJ1-1, the complete variable domain is DGGITQSPKYLFRKEGQNVTLSCEQNLNHDAMYWYRQDPGQGLRLIYYSQIVNDFQKGDIAEGYSVSREKKESFPLTVTSAQKNPTAFYLCASSVNRGTEAFFGQGTRLTVV.

The chain couples TRBV11-3 to TRBJ1-1, with D tentatively TRBD1 (6 bases). This CDR3 comprises 16 residues. Per the germline V gene, CDR1 is SGHNT and CDR2 is YENEEA. V was clipped by 5 bases and J by 3 bases, with 19 bases between them. CDR3 sequence: CASSQKGWGPYTEAFF. The CDR3 region has the DNA TGTGCCAGCAGCCAAAAAGGTTGGGGGCCCTACACTGAAGCTTTCTTT.

This clone was observed a few times. The chain couples TRBV11-3 to TRBJ1-2; tentative D call: TRBD1 (6 bases). The CDR3 contains 16 residues. From germline, CDR1 is SGHNT and CDR2 YENEEA. V was cut by 1 base and J by 2 bases, with 14 bases left in between. As DNA, the CDR3 is TGTGCCAGCAGCTTAGTCGGCCAGGGGCTAAACTATGGCTACACCTTC. The encoded protein is CASSLVGQGLNYGYTF.

The chain combines TRBV19 with TRBJ1-5, with 11 bases aligning to TRBD1. CDR1 and CDR2 (germline): LNHDA, SQIVND (reference sequence). The V gene end was trimmed by 5 bases and the J gene end by 6 bases; junction bases not matched to a gene: 6. CDR3 length: 15 residues. The DNA of the CDR3 is TGTGCCAGTAGTGACTACGGACAGGGGGCTCAGCCCCAGCATTTT. This translates into CASSDYGQGAQPQHF.

This clone was seen only once. V and J are TRBV18 and TRBJ2-7; 8 bases are a match to TRBD1. J was trimmed by 2 bases and V by 6 bases; bases with no gene match: 9. The CDR3 totals 15 residues. Germline V gene lookup returns CDR1 KGHSH and CDR2 LQKENI. Here the CDR3 DNA reads TGTGCCAGCTCTAGAACGACAGGGGTTACCTACGAGCAGTACTTC. It codes for CASSRTTGVTYEQYF. Together with reference TRBV18 and TRBJ2-7, the CDR3 gives the full variable domain: NAGVMQNPRHLVRRRGQEARLRCSPMKGHSHVYWYRQLPEEGLKFMVYLQKENIIDESGMPKERFSAEFPKEGPSILRIQQVVRGDSAAYFCASSRTTGVTYEQYFGPGTRLTVT.

This clone was recorded once. V is TRBV23-1 and J is TRBJ2-7; TRBD1 agrees at 9 bases. TRBV23-1 is flagged as an ORF with uncertain function. CDR3 length: 15 residues. Trimming removed 6 bases from V and 4 bases from J; junction bases left unmatched: 10. CDR3 amino acids: CASSQAGTGFYEQYF. The CDR3 region has the DNA TGCGCCAGCAGCCAAGCTGGGACAGGGTTTTACGAGCAGTACTTC.

The V and J genes are TRBV6-8 and TRBJ2-7, with D tentatively TRBD2 (5 bases). The CDR3 spans 12 residues. Trimming took 6 bases from V and 8 from J, leaving 14 bases between them. Germline CDR1 and CDR2: MNHGY and SAAAGT. CDR3 loop: CASSGEVGKQYF. In DNA form, the CDR3 reads TGTGCCAGCAGCGGGGAAGTTGGGAAGCAGTACTTC.

The chain uses TRBV28 and TRBJ1-5; 8 bases are a match to TRBD1. Trimming took 6 bases from V and 7 from J; bases not matched to a gene: 8. The CDR3 runs to 14 residues. CDR1 MDHEN and CDR2 SYDVKM come from the germline V gene. CDR3 nucleotide sequence: TGTGCCAGCAGCATGACAGGGGACGGACAGCCCCAGCATTTT. This encodes CASSMTGDGQPQHF.

The rearrangement uses TRBV6-8 and TRBJ2-2, with no clear D. The CDR3 has 14 residues. Trimming left V 0 bases short and J 3 bases short, with 5 bases between. Germline CDR1 MNHGY, CDR2 SAAAGT. The CDR3 region has the DNA TGTGCCAGCAGTTACTCTTGGGACACCGGGGAGCTGTTTTTT. Translating it yields CASSYSWDTGELFF.

Regarding this clone: One end of the junction does not line up with germline, which may come from a read error. This sequence joins TRBV10-3 and TRBJ2-7; maybe TRBD1 (6 bases). This CDR3 has 13 amino acids. Germline assignment: CDR1 ENHRY and CDR2 SYGVKD. The CDR3 nucleotides read TGTGCTATCAGTGAGTCCTGGACAGTTGAGCAGTACTTC. Its translation: CAISESWTVEQYF.

This rearrangement joins TRBV11-3 to TRBJ2-1; TRBD2 aligns across 9 bases. Germline V gene sequence: CDR1 SGHNT, CDR2 YENEEA. The CDR3 is 15 residues long. V dropped 4 bases and J dropped 4; count of bases not matched to a gene: 5. The CDR3 nucleotides read TGTGCCAGCAGCTCGACTAGCGGCTCTTACAATGAGCAGTTCTTC. Translated, it gives CASSSTSGSYNEQFF.

The chain uses TRBV28 and TRBJ1-4; no clear D. This CDR3 has 15 residues. V was cut by 7 bases and J by 0 bases, with 12 bases left in between. Germline CDR1 is MDHEN and CDR2 is SYDVKM. This CDR3 reads CASTFGRTTNEKLFF. CDR3 DNA sequence: TGTGCCAGCACTTTCGGGAGGACAACTAATGAAAAACTGTTTTTT. The whole variable domain, filled in from reference TRBV28 and TRBJ1-4, reads DVKVTQSSRYLVKRTGEKVFLECVQDMDHENMFWYRQDPGLGLRLIYFSYDVKMKEKGDIPEGYSVSREKKERFSLILESASTNQTSMYLCASTFGRTTNEKLFFGSGTQLSVL.